Listed here is a single T cell receptor (beta chain). What it binds is not known. The sample comes from a study of blood T cells in healthy people across ages. Study in general: The template switching approach captured approximately one barcoded beta molecule for every two T cells.

Notes on the study in general: The long-lived group displayed more naive CD4+ cells, plus higher diversity, than the aged donors did. Leaving the PBMCs unsorted stopped any conclusive comparison of naive versus antigen-experienced cells. Donor CMV status, an unknown factor, possibly confounded changes in expanded clonotypes.

Germline values: CDR1 SEHNR, CDR2 FQNEAQ (reference sequence). The CDR3 extends over 16 amino acids. The V segment lost 5 bases and the J segment 1 base; nucleotides outside the gene matches: 8. A second PCR, run for roughly 7 to 12 cycles, used a sample-barcoded 5' primer plus a J-beta primer mix. TCRdb processed the 5' RACE reads anew with MiXCR; each CDR3 protein has one entry. The sample includes some 1.7 million distinct CDR3 sequences, over 25% of them seen just once. The TCR originated in a woman aged 30 to 39 in good health. The rearrangement uses TRBV7-9 and TRBJ2-3; 8 bases align to TRBD1. Sequenced: blood. The CDR3 nucleotides read TGTGCCAGCAGCCCCGACAGGGGACCCCGCACAGATACGCAGTATTTT. Translating it yields CASSPDRGPRTDTQYF.